This T cell receptor beta chain appears in the sequencing data of a study of OX40 agonist ivuxolimab in advanced cancers. Overall study findings and caveats: Individuals who were partial responders at 0.1-3.0 mg/kg had clonal expansion that ranked among the lowest.

Only in-frame clones appear in the TCRdb table, and some are missing; sequencing was by immunoSEQ multiplex PCR. Altogether about 55,000 clones are present, approximately 91% being singletons, with the ten largest covering just under 7%. In the case of this clone: The target antigen is unknown.

V was pared by 6 bases and J by 1 base, with 10 bases of the junction left unmatched. The CDR3 is 16 amino acids. The germline CDR1 and CDR2 sequences are MGHRA and YSYEKL. The receptor was derived from an adult with an advanced solid tumor such as melanoma, head and neck, liver or kidney cancer. The sequencing here drew on CD4+ or CD8+ T cells sorted from blood, taken in a trial of the OX40 agonist ivuxolimab. This rearrangement joins TRBV4-1 to TRBJ2-7; TRBD2 matches at 9 bases. CDR3 residues: CASSGQGGRESYEQYF. The DNA for the CDR3 is TGCGCCAGCAGTGGTCAGGGCGGGAGGGAGTCCTACGAGCAGTACTTC.